This T cell receptor (beta chain) was identified during a study of Tregs in tolerant kidney transplant recipients. Across the study: Mixed chimerism was transient after nonmyeloablative marrow transplants from related graft donors.

Sequenced by immunoSEQ multiplex PCR; TCRdb stores in-frame clones only, minus some. The sample's table shows under 40,000 clones. The CDR3 is made up of 14 amino acids. V was clipped by 2 bases and J by 3 bases, with 14 bases between them. The V gene's germline CDR1 is SQVTM and CDR2 ANQGSEA. Details on this clone: Read coverage stops 3 residues before the CDR3 terminus; the germline J gene supplies the remainder.

Unstimulated Tregs (CD4+CD25+CD127-) and CD4+CD25- non-Tregs were sorted from PBMCs. This clonotype was obtained from a human donor who received a combined kidney and bone marrow transplant. The sequencing used CD8+ T cells from blood, collected before the transplant. V and J are TRBV29-1 and TRBJ2-7; D perhaps matches TRBD1 (6 bases). The CDR3 bases that were read are TGCAGCGTTGAATTGCCAGGGGATTACTACGAG. Protein product: CSVELPGDYYE. The complete CDR3 protein is CSVELPGDYYEQYF.